This TCR beta chain was recovered during a study of T cell responses to AZD1222 COVID-19 vaccine. Whole-study findings and limits: Spike was spanned by vaccine-associated CD4 TCRs, which were dominant at 160-218 and 743-854. When two AZD1222 doses had been given, Spike-specific TCR breadth and depth rose. Seropositive at baseline were only a handful of AZD1222 recipients. All repertoire sampling was performed exclusively after the peak T cell response.

Concerning this clone itself: Its specificity is not known.

Profiling relied on immunoSEQ multiplex PCR, and the TCRdb table lists in-frame clones only, not all of them. This table holds about 150,000 clones, less than 90% found once. Per germline, CDR1 MNHEY and CDR2 SVGAGI. J gave up 0 bases and V 8 bases, and 7 bases lay outside the gene matches. The CDR3 runs to 15 residues. The specimen comprised peripheral blood, sampled on day 0 of MenACWY control vaccination. V gene TRBV6-5 combines with J gene TRBJ2-1, with 7 bases fitting TRBD2. The receptor was derived from an adult in good health. In nucleotides, the CDR3 is TGTGCCAGCGGGGAGGGGTCAAGCTCCTACAATGAGCAGTTCTTC. Translation: CASGEGSSSYNEQFF.